This T cell receptor beta chain is drawn from a study of Ad26.COV2.S vaccination and SARS-CoV-2 variants. Study summary: Each vaccinee took Ad26.COV2.S intramuscularly, once or twice 56 days apart.

Treatment here: about 20 received Ad26.COV2.S at low or high dose, single or two shots; 5 received placebo; per-sample allocation not given. At day 63 after the first vaccine or placebo injection, samples were drawn. Sequencing used immunoSEQ multiplex PCR; TCRdb keeps in-frame clones, though not all of them. This sample yields some 480,000 clones, of which around nine tenths are seen a single time; 9.5% to 15% belongs to the top ten. The CDR3 spans 13 residues. Germline V gene data show CDR1 as LNHDA and CDR2 as SQIVND (reference sequence). V dropped 5 bases and J dropped 7 bases, with 12 bases sitting between them.

The clonotype originates from a person between 18 and 65 years old who received the Ad26.COV2.S COVID-19 vaccine or a placebo. The specimen was peripheral blood, collected in a trial of Ad26.COV2.S vaccine versus placebo. The rearrangement links TRBV19 to TRBJ2-1; no definite D call. The CDR3 sequence: CASSGPSRNEQFF. CDR3 nucleotides: TGTGCCAGTAGTGGGCCCTCGCGGAATGAGCAGTTCTTC.